These 8 T cell receptor beta chains were all obtained from the same sample, sequenced in a study of response to subunit inactivated influenza vaccine. Via MiXCR, TCRdb re-called the RT-PCR reads, giving one row per CDR3 protein. The sample contains around 600,000 distinct CDR3 sequences, approximately 10% of which appear only once. This sample was shared with a second study, whose subject was T cells expressing NK-cell markers. According to that study: A 5'RACE template switching approach incorporating UMIs was used to make TCR beta cDNA.

The sequences come from PBMCs from blood, collected on the day of vaccination. Source of these receptors: a man aged 45-65 years who received an inactivated influenza vaccine.

This clonotype was observed a few times. The chain is built from TRBV6-5 and TRBJ2-1, with D hard to call. Germline CDR1 reads MNHEY; CDR2 reads SVGAGI. This CDR3 is 16 amino acids long. V dropped 0 bases and J dropped 4 bases, with 13 bases sitting between them. This chain's CDR3 is CASSYSPDPVYNEQFF. The CDR3, as DNA: TGTGCCAGCAGTTACTCGCCGGACCCTGTATACAATGAGCAGTTCTTC.

This clonotype has a single count. This may arise from a read error, as a much more abundant clone is one base away. The chain combines TRBV6-2 or TRBV6-3 with TRBJ2-1; 10 bases are a match to TRBD2. Germline CDR1 and CDR2: MNHEY and SVGEGT. The CDR3 is made up of 13 amino acids. This CDR3 reads CASRTSGYNKQFF. The CDR3 DNA sequence: TGTGCCAGTCGGACTAGCGGCTACAATAAGCAGTTCTTC.

This chain links TRBV10-3 with TRBJ2-7, with unresolved D. Germline lookup yields CDR1 ENHRY and CDR2 SYGVKD. The germline V and J ends were trimmed by 10 bases and 1 base, with 11 bases remaining between them. CDR3 length equals 12 residues. The CDR3 sequence: CATTPESYEQYF. CDR3 in DNA: TGTGCCACCACCCCAGAATCCTACGAGCAGTACTTC.

The chain carries TRBV7-9 and TRBJ2-2, with D uncertain. CDR1 and CDR2 (germline): SEHNR, FQNEAQ (reference sequence). Trimming removed 5 bases at V and 0 bases at J, with 16 bases between. The CDR3 is 17 amino acids. The CDR3 DNA reads as TGTGCCAGCAGCCAAACCCTCACCTTAGCGAACACCGGGGAGCTGTTTTTT. It is translated as CASSQTLTLANTGELFF. Full variable domain (remainder filled in from reference TRBV7-9 and TRBJ2-2): DTGVSQNPRHKITKRGQNVTFRCDPISEHNRLYWYRQTLGQGPEFLTYFQNEAQLEKSRLLSDRFSAERPKGSFSTLEIQRTEQGDSAMYLCASSQTLTLANTGELFFGEGSRLTVL.

The chain couples TRBV12-3 or TRBV12-4 to TRBJ1-2; D is uncertain. The CDR3 is made up of 14 amino acids. Trimming left V 0 bases short and J 4 bases short, with 9 bases between. Here the CDR3 DNA reads TGTGCCAGCAGTTTAGCGCTTCAGACCTATGGCTACACCTTC. This encodes CASSLALQTYGYTF.

This clonotype was seen a few times. The chain joins TRBV6-6 to TRBJ1-6; D gene ambiguous. The germline V and J ends were trimmed by 5 bases and 6 bases, with 8 bases remaining between them. Germline V gene lookup returns CDR1 MNHNY and CDR2 SVGAGI (reference sequence). This CDR3 region has 13 residues. The CDR3 bases are TGTGCCAGCAGTAACAGAGTTAATTCACCCCTCCACTTT. Translated, it gives CASSNRVNSPLHF.

The rearrangement uses TRBV5-5 and TRBJ1-6; D not certain. Germline loops: CDR1 SGHKS, CDR2 YYEKEE (reference sequence). V was clipped by 1 base and J by 2 bases, with 13 bases between them. The CDR3 has 17 residues. As DNA, the CDR3 is TGTGCCAGCAGCTTGTTAATCTCCGGCACCTATAATTCACCCCTCCACTTT. Its translation: CASSLLISGTYNSPLHF. Together with reference TRBV5-5 and TRBJ1-6, the CDR3 gives the full variable domain: DAGVTQSPTHLIKTRGQQVTLRCSPISGHKSVSWYQQVLGQGPQFIFQYYEKEERGRGNFPDRFSARQFPNYSSELNVNALLLGDSALYLCASSLLISGTYNSPLHFGNGTRLTVT.

The DNA for the CDR3 is TGTGCCACCAGCAGAAGCTGGGGAGTAGCGGGCAATGAGCAGTTCTTC. It codes for CATSRSWGVAGNEQFF. The rearrangement links TRBV15 to TRBJ2-1; TRBD2 matches at 7 bases. Germline assignment: CDR1 LNHNV and CDR2 YYDKDF (reference sequence). The trim removed 2 bases at V and 6 bases at J, leaving 10 bases unmatched. This CDR3 has 16 residues. Full variable domain (remainder filled in from reference TRBV15 and TRBJ2-1): DAMVIQNPRYQVTQFGKPVTLSCSQTLNHNVMYWYQQKSSQAPKLLFHYYDKDFNNEADTPDNFQSRRPNTSFCFLDIRSPGLGDTAMYLCATSRSWGVAGNEQFFGPGTRLTVL.